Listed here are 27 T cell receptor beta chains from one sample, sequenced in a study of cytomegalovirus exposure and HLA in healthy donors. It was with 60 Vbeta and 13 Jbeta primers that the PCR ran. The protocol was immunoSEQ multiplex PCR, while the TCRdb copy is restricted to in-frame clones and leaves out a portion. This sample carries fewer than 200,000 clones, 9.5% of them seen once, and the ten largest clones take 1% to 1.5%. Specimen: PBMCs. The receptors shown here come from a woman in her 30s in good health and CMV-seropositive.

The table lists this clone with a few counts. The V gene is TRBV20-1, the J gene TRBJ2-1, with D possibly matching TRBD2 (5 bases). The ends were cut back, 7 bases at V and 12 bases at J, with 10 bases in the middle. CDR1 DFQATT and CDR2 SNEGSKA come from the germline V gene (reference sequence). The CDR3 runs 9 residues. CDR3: CSVPAGQFF. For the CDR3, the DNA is TGCAGTGTACCGGCGGGGCAGTTCTTC.

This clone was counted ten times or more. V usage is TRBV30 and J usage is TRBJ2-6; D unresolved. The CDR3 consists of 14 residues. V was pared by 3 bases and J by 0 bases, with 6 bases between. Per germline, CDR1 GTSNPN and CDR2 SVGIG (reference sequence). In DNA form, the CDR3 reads TGTGCCTGGAGCAGAAACTCTGGGGCCAACGTCCTGACTTTC. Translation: CAWSRNSGANVLTF.

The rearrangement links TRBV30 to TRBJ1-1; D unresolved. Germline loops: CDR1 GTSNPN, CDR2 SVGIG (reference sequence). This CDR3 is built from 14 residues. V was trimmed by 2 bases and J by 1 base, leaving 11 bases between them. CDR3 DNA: TGTGCCTGGAGTTTATCCGGGAGGAACACTGAAGCTTTCTTT. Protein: CAWSLSGRNTEAFF.

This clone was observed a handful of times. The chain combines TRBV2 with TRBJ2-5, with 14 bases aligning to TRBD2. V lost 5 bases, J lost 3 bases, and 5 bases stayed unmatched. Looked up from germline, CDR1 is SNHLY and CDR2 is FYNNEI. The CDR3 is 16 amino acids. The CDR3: CASSRPGLAGEETQYF. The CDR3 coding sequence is TGTGCCAGCAGTCGCCCGGGACTAGCGGGAGAAGAGACCCAGTACTTC.

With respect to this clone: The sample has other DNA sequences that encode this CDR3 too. This CDR3 is CASSRGQGGDQPQHF. The CDR3 nucleotides are TGCGCCAGCAGCCGGGGACAGGGGGGTGATCAGCCCCAGCATTTT. This chain links TRBV4-1 with TRBJ1-5; 11 bases are shared with TRBD1. The CDR3 is 15 residues long. The V gene end was trimmed by 4 bases and the J gene end by 5 bases; junction bases not matched to a gene: 4. Per germline, CDR1 MGHRA and CDR2 YSYEKL.

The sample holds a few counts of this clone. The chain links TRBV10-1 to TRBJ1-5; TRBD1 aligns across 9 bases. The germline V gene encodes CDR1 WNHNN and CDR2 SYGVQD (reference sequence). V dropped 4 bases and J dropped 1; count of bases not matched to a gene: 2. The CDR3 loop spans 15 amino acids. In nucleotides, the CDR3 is TGCGCCAGCAGTGTCACAGGGGGCAGCAATCAGCCCCAGCATTTT. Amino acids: CASSVTGGSNQPQHF.

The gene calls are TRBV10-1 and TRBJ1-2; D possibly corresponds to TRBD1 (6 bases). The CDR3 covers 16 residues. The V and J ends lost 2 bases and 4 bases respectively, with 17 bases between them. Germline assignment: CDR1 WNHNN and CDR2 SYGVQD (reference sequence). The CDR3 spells CASSETAGVSPYGYTF. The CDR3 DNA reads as TGCGCCAGCAGTGAGACGGCAGGGGTCTCTCCCTATGGCTACACCTTC.

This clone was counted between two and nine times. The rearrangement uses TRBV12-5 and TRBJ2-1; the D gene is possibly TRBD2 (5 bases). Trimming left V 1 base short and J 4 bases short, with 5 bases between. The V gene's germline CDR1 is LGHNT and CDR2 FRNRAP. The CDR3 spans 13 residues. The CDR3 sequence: CASGLGLYNEQFF. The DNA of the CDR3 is TGTGCTAGTGGTTTGGGACTATACAATGAGCAGTTCTTC.

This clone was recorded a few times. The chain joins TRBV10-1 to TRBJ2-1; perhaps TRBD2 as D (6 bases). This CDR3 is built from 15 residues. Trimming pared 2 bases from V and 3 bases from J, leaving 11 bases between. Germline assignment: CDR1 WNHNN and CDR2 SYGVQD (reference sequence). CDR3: CASSEVRRDYNEQFF. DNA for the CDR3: TGCGCCAGCAGTGAGGTCCGGCGGGACTACAATGAGCAGTTCTTC.

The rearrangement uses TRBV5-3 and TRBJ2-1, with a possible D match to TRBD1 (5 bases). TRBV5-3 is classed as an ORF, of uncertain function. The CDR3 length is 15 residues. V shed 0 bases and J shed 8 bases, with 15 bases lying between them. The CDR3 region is CARSLGRGEIDEQFF. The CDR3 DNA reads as TGTGCCAGAAGCTTGGGAAGGGGTGAAATCGATGAGCAGTTCTTC.

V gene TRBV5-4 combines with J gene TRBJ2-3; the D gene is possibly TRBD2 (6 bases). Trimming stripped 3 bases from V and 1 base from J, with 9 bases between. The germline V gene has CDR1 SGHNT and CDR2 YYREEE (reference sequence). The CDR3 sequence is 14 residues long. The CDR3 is CASSSDYRTDTQYF. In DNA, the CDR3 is TGTGCCAGCAGCTCGGACTACCGCACAGATACGCAGTATTTT.

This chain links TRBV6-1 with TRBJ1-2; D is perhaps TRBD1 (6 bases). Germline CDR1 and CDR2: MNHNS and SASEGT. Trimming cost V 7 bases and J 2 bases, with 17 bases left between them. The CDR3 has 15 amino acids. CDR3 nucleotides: TGTGCCAGCACCCCCACAGGGCTAGAAAACTATGGCTACACCTTC. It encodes CASTPTGLENYGYTF.

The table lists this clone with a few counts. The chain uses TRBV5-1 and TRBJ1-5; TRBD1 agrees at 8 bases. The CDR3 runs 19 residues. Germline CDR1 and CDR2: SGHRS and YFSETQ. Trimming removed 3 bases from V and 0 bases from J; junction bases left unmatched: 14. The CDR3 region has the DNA TGCGCCAGCAGCTGTCGCCGGGACAGGAGTCCCTTTAGCAATCAGCCCCAGCATTTT. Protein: CASSCRRDRSPFSNQPQHF.

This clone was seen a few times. CDR3 amino acids: CASKPGNNQPQHF. The CDR3 DNA reads TGTGCCAGCAAACCAGGGAATAATCAGCCCCAGCATTTT. The gene calls are TRBV6-1 and TRBJ1-5, with D tentatively TRBD1 (5 bases). V lost 7 bases to trimming and J lost 4 bases, with 11 bases between them. Germline assignment: CDR1 MNHNS and CDR2 SASEGT. The CDR3 is made up of 13 amino acids.

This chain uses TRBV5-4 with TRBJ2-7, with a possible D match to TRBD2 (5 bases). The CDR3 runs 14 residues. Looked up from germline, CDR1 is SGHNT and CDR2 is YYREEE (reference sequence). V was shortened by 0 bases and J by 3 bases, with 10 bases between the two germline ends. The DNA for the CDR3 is TGTGCCAGCAGCTTGGGAAGCGGCGTCTACGAGCAGTACTTC. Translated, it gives CASSLGSGVYEQYF.

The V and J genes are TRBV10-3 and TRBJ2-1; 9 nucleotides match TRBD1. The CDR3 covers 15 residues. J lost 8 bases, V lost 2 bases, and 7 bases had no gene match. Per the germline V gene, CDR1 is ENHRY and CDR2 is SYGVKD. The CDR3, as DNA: TGTGCCATCAGTGAGGACGCTACAGGGGGCGATGAGCAGTTCTTC. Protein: CAISEDATGGDEQFF.

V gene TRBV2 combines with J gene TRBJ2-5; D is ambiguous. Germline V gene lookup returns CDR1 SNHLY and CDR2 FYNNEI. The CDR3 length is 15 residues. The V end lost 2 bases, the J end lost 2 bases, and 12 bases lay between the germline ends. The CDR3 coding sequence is TGTGCCAGCAGTGAATCGCGTGGTTTTCAAGAGACCCAGTACTTC. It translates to CASSESRGFQETQYF. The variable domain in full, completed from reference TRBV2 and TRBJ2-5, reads EPEVTQTPSHQVTQMGQEVILRCVPISNHLYFYWYRQILGQKVEFLVSFYNNEISEKSEIFDDQFSVERPDGSNFTLKIRSTKLEDSAMYFCASSESRGFQETQYFGPGTRLLVL.

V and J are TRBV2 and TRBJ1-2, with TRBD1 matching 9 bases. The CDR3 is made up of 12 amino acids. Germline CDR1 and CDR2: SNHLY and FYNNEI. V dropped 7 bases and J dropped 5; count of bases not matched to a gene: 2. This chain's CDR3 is CASKGQGYGYTF. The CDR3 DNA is TGTGCCAGCAAGGGACAGGGTTATGGCTACACCTTC.

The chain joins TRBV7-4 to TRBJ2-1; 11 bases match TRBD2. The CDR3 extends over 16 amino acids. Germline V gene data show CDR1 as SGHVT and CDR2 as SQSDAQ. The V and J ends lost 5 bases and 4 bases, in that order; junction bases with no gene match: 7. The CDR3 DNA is TGTGCCAGCAGCGTTCCGGGACTAGCGGCTTACAATGAGCAGTTCTTC. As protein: CASSVPGLAAYNEQFF.

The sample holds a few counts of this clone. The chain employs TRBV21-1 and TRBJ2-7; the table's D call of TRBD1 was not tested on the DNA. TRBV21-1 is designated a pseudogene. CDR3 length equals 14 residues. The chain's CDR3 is CASSTGTEPYEQYF. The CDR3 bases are TGTGCCAGCAGCACTGGGACAGAGCCCTACGAGCAGTACTTC.

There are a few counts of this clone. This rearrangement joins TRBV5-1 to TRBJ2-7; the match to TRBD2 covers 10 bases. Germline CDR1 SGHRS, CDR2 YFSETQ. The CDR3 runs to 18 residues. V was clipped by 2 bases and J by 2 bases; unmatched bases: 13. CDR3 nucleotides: TGCGCCAGCAGCTTTAGCGGGAGGTCGACGACCTATGCCTACGAGCAGTACTTC. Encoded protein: CASSFSGRSTTYAYEQYF.

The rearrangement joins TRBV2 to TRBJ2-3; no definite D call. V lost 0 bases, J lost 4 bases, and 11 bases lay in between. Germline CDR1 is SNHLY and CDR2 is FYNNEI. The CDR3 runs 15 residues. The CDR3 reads CASSEATLSPDTQYF. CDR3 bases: TGTGCCAGCAGTGAAGCTACCCTTAGCCCAGATACGCAGTATTTT.

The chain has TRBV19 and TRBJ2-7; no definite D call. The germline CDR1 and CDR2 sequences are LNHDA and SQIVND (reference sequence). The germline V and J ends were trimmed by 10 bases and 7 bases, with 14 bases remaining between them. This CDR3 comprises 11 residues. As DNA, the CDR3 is TGTGCCACCTCTAGGTACGGGGAGCAGTACTTC. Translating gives CATSRYGEQYF.

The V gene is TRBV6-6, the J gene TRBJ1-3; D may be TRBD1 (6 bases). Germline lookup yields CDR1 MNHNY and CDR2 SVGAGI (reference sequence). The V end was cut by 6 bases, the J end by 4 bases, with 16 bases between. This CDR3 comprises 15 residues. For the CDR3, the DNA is TGTGCCAGCAGGACCCGACAGGTGGGAGGAAACACCATATATTTT. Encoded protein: CASRTRQVGGNTIYF.

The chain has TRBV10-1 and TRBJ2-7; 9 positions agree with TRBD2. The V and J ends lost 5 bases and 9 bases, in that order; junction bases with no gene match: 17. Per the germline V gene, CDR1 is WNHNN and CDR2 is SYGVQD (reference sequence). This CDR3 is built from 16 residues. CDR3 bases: TGCGCCAGCAGTCCACTAGCGGGCCTAACAAGGAGTGGGCAGTACTTC. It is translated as CASSPLAGLTRSGQYF.

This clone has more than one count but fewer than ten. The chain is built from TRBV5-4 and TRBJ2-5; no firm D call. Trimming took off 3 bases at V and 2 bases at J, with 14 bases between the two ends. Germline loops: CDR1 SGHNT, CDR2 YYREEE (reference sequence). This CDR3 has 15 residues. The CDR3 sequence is CASSSNRVPQETQYF. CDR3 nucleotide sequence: TGTGCCAGCAGCTCCAACCGGGTCCCACAAGAGACCCAGTACTTC.

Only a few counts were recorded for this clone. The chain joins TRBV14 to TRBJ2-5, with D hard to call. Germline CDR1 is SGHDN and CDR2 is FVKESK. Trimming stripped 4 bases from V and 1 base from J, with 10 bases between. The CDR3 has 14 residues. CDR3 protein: CASSLVQSQETQYF. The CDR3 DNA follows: TGTGCCAGCAGCCTCGTACAGAGCCAAGAGACCCAGTACTTC. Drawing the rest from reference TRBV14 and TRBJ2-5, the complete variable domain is EAGVTQFPSHSVIEKGQTVTLRCDPISGHDNLYWYRRVMGKEIKFLLHFVKESKQDESGMPNNRFLAERTGGTYSTLKVQPAELEDSGVYFCASSLVQSQETQYFGPGTRLLVL.